What follows are 32 T cell receptor beta chains derived from one specimen sequenced in a study of blood T cells in healthy people across ages. Then a second PCR, running about 7 to 11 cycles, was carried out with a sample-barcoded 5' primer and a J-beta primer mix. TCRdb passed the 5' RACE reads through MiXCR, listing each CDR3 protein once. The sample has about 680,000 distinct CDR3 sequences; 45% to 50% are singletons. Input material: blood. The receptors derive from a woman in her fifties or sixties in good health.

CDR3 DNA: TGTGCCAGCAGCCCCCGACACCTCCAAGAGACCCAGTACTTC. Translating gives CASSPRHLQETQYF. The chain links TRBV7-2 to TRBJ2-5; D ambiguous. Germline-derived CDR1 and CDR2 are SGHTA and FQGNSA. The V end lost 5 bases, the J end lost 1 base, and 11 bases lay between the germline ends. This CDR3 region has 14 residues. Looking up the rest from reference TRBV7-2 and TRBJ2-5 gives the full variable domain: GAGVSQSPSNKVTEKGKDVELRCDPISGHTALYWYRQSLGQGLEFLIYFQGNSAPDKSGLPSDRFSAERTGGSVSTLTIQRTQQEDSAVYLCASSPRHLQETQYFGPGTRLLVL.

This chain joins TRBV13 and TRBJ1-1; 9 bases line up with TRBD1. Germline V CDR1 and CDR2: PRHDT, FYEKMQ (reference sequence). Trimming at V came to 1 base and at J to 1 base, leaving 4 bases not matched to a gene. This CDR3 comprises 16 residues. In nucleotides, the CDR3 is TGTGCCAGCAGCTTAGTTCCGGGACAGGGGAACACTGAAGCTTTCTTT. Its protein product is CASSLVPGQGNTEAFF.

The chain has TRBV10-3 and TRBJ1-1; D remains ambiguous. Trimming took off 3 bases at V and 5 bases at J, with 7 bases between the two ends. The CDR3 extends over 12 amino acids. Germline V gene lookup returns CDR1 ENHRY and CDR2 SYGVKD. The CDR3 region is CAISDGQTEAFF. CDR3 coding DNA: TGTGCCATCAGTGATGGCCAAACTGAAGCTTTCTTT.

The chain recombines TRBV18 with TRBJ1-5; D ambiguous. Trimming cost V 2 bases and J 5 bases, with 7 bases left between them. Germline CDR1 is KGHSH and CDR2 is LQKENI. The CDR3 loop spans 13 amino acids. CDR3 DNA sequence: TGTGCCAGCTCACCAAACAGTTATCAGCCCCAGCATTTT. Amino acid sequence: CASSPNSYQPQHF.

In the case of this clonotype: With a much larger clone just one base away, this may be a read error. This chain links TRBV4-3 with TRBJ2-5, with D hard to call. The germline V gene encodes CDR1 LGHNA and CDR2 YSLEER. V dropped 1 base and J dropped 11 bases, with 14 bases sitting between them. There are 13 residues in the CDR3. CDR3 sequence reads: CASSQASGYGQYF. The CDR3 nucleotides are TGCGCCAGCAGCCAAGCGTCCGGTTACGGGCAGTACTTC.

V gene TRBV6-1 combines with J gene TRBJ1-5, with 11 nucleotides matching TRBD1. V trimming: 4 bases; J trimming: 7 bases; junction bases outside the gene matches: 9. This CDR3 has 16 residues. The germline V gene encodes CDR1 MNHNS and CDR2 SASEGT. CDR3 nucleotides: TGTGCCAGCAGTGGCAGGACAGGGGGCTTGGGGCAGCCCCAGCATTTT. This translates into CASSGRTGGLGQPQHF.

This clonotype was counted between two and nine times. The rearrangement joins TRBV25-1 to TRBJ2-5; TRBD2 is a possible D gene (5 bases). This CDR3 has 17 amino acids. Germline values: CDR1 MGHDK, CDR2 SYGVNS. V was clipped by 3 bases and J by 0 bases, with 17 bases between them. In nucleotides, the CDR3 is TGTGCCAGCAGTGATGGACGGGGATGGATAGACCAAGAGACCCAGTACTTC. Its translation is CASSDGRGWIDQETQYF.

Points on this clonotype: One end of the junction does not line up with germline, which may come from a read error. The rearrangement links TRBV12-3 or TRBV12-4 to TRBJ2-7; 8 positions match TRBD1. The CDR3 loop spans 16 amino acids. The CDR3 sequence: CASSGDLDRDFYDQYF. For the CDR3, the DNA is TGTGCCAGCAGTGGTGATTTGGACAGGGACTTCTACGATCAGTACTTC.

This sequence joins TRBV10-3 and TRBJ2-1, with D perhaps TRBD1 (6 bases). V was pared by 6 bases and J by 6 bases, with 15 bases between. CDR1 is ENHRY, CDR2 SYGVKD, per germline. The CDR3 covers 14 residues. CDR3 protein: CAISLTGTLNEQFF. The CDR3 DNA reads TGTGCCATCAGCCTCACGGGGACACTCAATGAGCAGTTCTTC.

The chain has TRBV3-1 and TRBJ2-5, with 8 bases fitting TRBD2. The closer fit of TRBJ2-7 to the DNA end suggests the J call may be wrong. Germline CDR1 and CDR2: LGHDT and YNNKEL (reference sequence). CDR3 length: 18 residues. CDR3 DNA: TGTGCCAGCAGCCAAGAATTCTTTAGCGCACTAGCGGCCTCCGAGCAGTACTTC. Its protein is CASSQEFFSALAASEQYF.

The rearrangement uses TRBV13 and TRBJ2-7, with 7 bases that match TRBD1. Per the germline V gene, CDR1 is PRHDT and CDR2 is FYEKMQ (reference sequence). The CDR3 spans 15 residues. Losses at the gene ends were 4 bases for V and 2 bases for J; bases not matched to a gene: 8. In DNA, the CDR3 is TGTGCCAGCAGCTATCAGGGGGTGGGAACCTACGAGCAGTACTTC. Protein product: CASSYQGVGTYEQYF.

This chain uses TRBV5-4 with TRBJ2-5, with TRBD1 matching 11 bases. CDR3 length: 17 residues. The germline gives CDR1 SGHNT, CDR2 YYREEE (reference sequence). With V trimmed by 2 bases and J by 2 bases, 8 bases remained unmatched. The CDR3 DNA reads TGTGCCAGCAGCTTCCCGCGGACAGGGGGCTTGCAAGAGACCCAGTACTTC. It is translated as CASSFPRTGGLQETQYF.

The CDR3 loop is CATSESSGRAYNEQYF. CDR3 DNA sequence: TGTGCCACCAGTGAAAGTAGCGGGAGGGCATACAATGAGCAGTACTTC. The rearrangement joins TRBV24-1 to TRBJ2-1, with TRBD2 matching over 11 bases. Judging by the DNA end, TRBJ2-7 fits better; the J call may be wrong. The CDR3 runs to 16 residues. The germline V gene has CDR1 KGHDR and CDR2 SFDVKD.

This clonotype has more than one count but fewer than ten. The V gene is TRBV7-2, the J gene TRBJ2-7, with D possibly matching TRBD1 (5 bases). Germline V CDR1 and CDR2: SGHTA, FQGNSA. V gave up 5 bases and J gave up 1 base, with 9 bases separating them. This CDR3 is built from 13 residues. This CDR3 is CASSVRQSYEQYF. As DNA, the CDR3 is TGTGCCAGCAGCGTTAGACAGTCCTACGAGCAGTACTTC.

This clonotype was recorded a few times. This chain connects TRBV5-5 to TRBJ2-5; no reliable D call. CDR3 length: 15 amino acids. CDR1 and CDR2 from the germline V gene are SGHKS and YYEKEE (reference sequence). Trimming cost V 1 base and J 3 bases, with 13 bases left between them. This chain's CDR3 is CASSLRTSKKETQYF. As DNA, the CDR3 is TGTGCCAGCAGCTTGAGGACGTCTAAAAAAGAGACCCAGTACTTC.

For the CDR3, the DNA is TGTGCCAGCAGCTTCCAGTCGGGGGGCGGAAGAAACACTGAAGCTTTCTTT. It is translated as CASSFQSGGGRNTEAFF. The J gene is TRBJ1-1, the V gene TRBV7-9; D perhaps matches TRBD1 (6 bases). Germline V gene data show CDR1 as SEHNR and CDR2 as FQNEAQ (reference sequence). The V and J ends lost 3 bases and 2 bases respectively, with 19 bases between them. The CDR3 contains 17 residues.

V usage is TRBV5-8 and J usage is TRBJ2-1; 8 bases are a match to TRBD2. The trim removed 5 bases at V and 3 bases at J, leaving 7 bases unmatched. The CDR3 is 15 amino acids. The germline gives CDR1 SGHTS, CDR2 YDEGEE. CDR3 in DNA: TGTGCCAGCAGGTGGGGACTAGAGGACTACAATGAGCAGTTCTTC. Translated: CASRWGLEDYNEQFF.

The table lists this clonotype with a count of one. The chain is built from TRBV4-3 and TRBJ2-4; TRBD1 aligns across 9 bases. The CDR3 sequence is 19 residues long. V trimming: 1 base; J trimming: 0 bases; junction bases outside the gene matches: 10. CDR1 and CDR2 from the germline V gene are LGHNA and YSLEER. The CDR3 here is CASSQVGTGPSGAKNIQYF. DNA for the CDR3: TGCGCCAGCAGCCAAGTAGGGACAGGGCCGTCGGGAGCCAAAAACATTCAGTACTTC.

This chain connects TRBV5-1 to TRBJ1-1; D might be TRBD1 (6 bases). V shed 0 bases and J shed 3 bases, with 9 bases lying between them. This CDR3 region has 14 residues. CDR1 is SGHRS and CDR2 is YFSETQ in the germline V gene. The CDR3 sequence is CASSLDREDTEAFF. DNA for the CDR3: TGCGCCAGCAGCTTGGACAGGGAGGACACTGAAGCTTTCTTT.

The chain uses TRBV20-1 and TRBJ1-5; D gene ambiguous. Trimming cost V 5 bases and J 0 bases, with 11 bases left between them. The CDR3 extends over 14 amino acids. Germline V gene data show CDR1 as DFQATT and CDR2 as SNEGSKA (reference sequence). Written as DNA, the CDR3 is TGCAGTGCTCCCAACAGAAATAGCAATCAGCCCCAGCATTTT. Translation gives CSAPNRNSNQPQHF.

This clonotype was observed a handful of times. The genes are TRBV6-2 or TRBV6-3 and TRBJ2-2; 14 positions match TRBD2. The junction had 9 bases not matched to a gene; V was cut back by 4 bases and J by 5 bases. Looked up from germline, CDR1 is MNHEY and CDR2 is SVGEGT. This CDR3 has 18 residues. CDR3 nucleotide sequence: TGTGCCAGCAGTTCCGTGACTAGCGGGAGGGCCAGTACCGGGGAGCTGTTTTTT. As protein: CASSSVTSGRASTGELFF.

The V and J genes are TRBV4-3 and TRBJ2-5; either TRBD1 or TRBD2 may fit D (5 bases each). The CDR3 has 14 amino acids. V dropped 8 bases and J dropped 5 bases, with 18 bases sitting between them. CDR1 is LGHNA, CDR2 YSLEER, per germline. CDR3 DNA sequence: TGCGCCAGCTCCCGGGACGCCCCGGAGGAGACCCAGTACTTC. This encodes CASSRDAPEETQYF.

V and J are TRBV7-9 and TRBJ2-7; D perhaps matches TRBD1 (5 bases). V lost 11 bases and J 2 bases, leaving 13 bases between the germline ends. The CDR3 loop spans 12 amino acids. Germline-derived CDR1 and CDR2 are SEHNR and FQNEAQ (reference sequence). The CDR3 here is CAGATETYEQYF. The DNA for the CDR3 is TGTGCCGGAGCGACAGAAACCTACGAGCAGTACTTC.

The CDR3: CASSPFGPQTAYEQFF. CDR3 sequence (DNA): TGTGCCAGCAGCCCATTCGGCCCCCAAACCGCCTACGAGCAGTTCTTC. The chain employs TRBV7-2 and TRBJ2-1; D uncertain. V was pared by 5 bases and J by 10 bases, with 24 bases between. CDR3 length: 16 amino acids. Germline-derived CDR1 and CDR2 are SGHTA and FQGNSA.

V gene TRBV12-3 or TRBV12-4 combines with J gene TRBJ2-6; D is undetermined. The CDR3 extends over 14 amino acids. V lost 3 bases to trimming and J lost 2 bases, with 5 bases between them. CDR3 region: CASSFSTGANVLTF. The CDR3 nucleotides read TGTGCCAGCAGTTTTAGTACTGGGGCCAACGTCCTGACTTTC.

CDR3: CASNNPGLAMWEQYF. Here the CDR3 DNA reads TGTGCCAGCAACAACCCGGGACTAGCTATGTGGGAGCAGTACTTC. V and J are TRBV28 and TRBJ2-7; 9 bases are shared with TRBD2. CDR1 and CDR2 (germline): MDHEN, SYDVKM. V trimming: 7 bases; J trimming: 7 bases; junction bases outside the gene matches: 14. The CDR3 length is 15 residues.

This sequence joins TRBV20-1 and TRBJ1-1; D call uncertain. The V gene lost 0 bases and the J gene lost 10 bases, with 18 bases spanning the gap. This CDR3 is 14 amino acids long. Germline lookup yields CDR1 DFQATT and CDR2 SNEGSKA (reference sequence). CDR3 sequence reads: CSARDLVSPERAFF. CDR3 sequence (DNA): TGCAGTGCTAGAGATCTTGTCTCTCCGGAGAGAGCTTTCTTT.

There are a few counts of this clonotype. The V gene is TRBV28, the J gene TRBJ2-3, with D tentatively TRBD2 (7 bases). V gave up 4 bases and J gave up 6 bases, with 20 bases separating them. Germline loops: CDR1 MDHEN, CDR2 SYDVKM. The CDR3 length is 16 residues. The CDR3 DNA reads TGTGCCAGCAGTTCGAGGGGGGGAGGGCTCCAGGATACGCAGTATTTT. Translating it yields CASSSRGGGLQDTQYF.

This clonotype has just a few counts. V is TRBV29-1 and J is TRBJ2-1; TRBD2 matches at 10 bases. The CDR3 is 16 residues long. From germline, CDR1 is SQVTM and CDR2 ANQGSEA. The ends lost 3 bases at V and 1 base at J; junction bases unmatched: 6. CDR3 sequence: CSVEEGLAYSYNEQFF. CDR3 coding DNA: TGCAGCGTTGAGGAGGGACTAGCGTATTCCTACAATGAGCAGTTCTTC.

The CDR3 sequence: CAISEPGRASYNEQFF. The CDR3 DNA follows: TGTGCCATCAGTGAGCCCGGGAGGGCCTCCTACAATGAGCAGTTCTTC. The chain joins TRBV10-3 to TRBJ2-1; 8 nucleotides match TRBD2. Germline assignment: CDR1 ENHRY and CDR2 SYGVKD. This CDR3 has 16 amino acids. The V and J ends lost 2 bases and 0 bases, in that order; junction bases with no gene match: 3.

Worth noting for this clonotype: One end of the junction is discordant with germline, which a read error may explain. The chain joins TRBV5-5 to TRBJ2-3; maybe TRBD2 (5 bases). CDR1 is SGHKS and CDR2 is YYEKEE in the germline V gene (reference sequence). CDR3 length equals 12 residues. CDR3 amino acids: CTSSLDSDTQYF. The CDR3 DNA sequence: TGTACCAGCAGCTTGGACTCAGATACGCAGTATTTT.

Many counts were recorded for this clonotype. This chain connects TRBV10-3 to TRBJ1-5, with TRBD1 matching over 9 bases. The CDR3 has 16 residues. Unmatched junction bases numbered 8, after V lost 2 bases and J lost 6 bases. CDR1 ENHRY and CDR2 SYGVKD come from the germline V gene. CDR3 DNA: TGTGCCATCAGTGAGCAAGTGACAGGGGGAGGTCAGCCCCAGCATTTT. Amino acids: CAISEQVTGGGQPQHF.